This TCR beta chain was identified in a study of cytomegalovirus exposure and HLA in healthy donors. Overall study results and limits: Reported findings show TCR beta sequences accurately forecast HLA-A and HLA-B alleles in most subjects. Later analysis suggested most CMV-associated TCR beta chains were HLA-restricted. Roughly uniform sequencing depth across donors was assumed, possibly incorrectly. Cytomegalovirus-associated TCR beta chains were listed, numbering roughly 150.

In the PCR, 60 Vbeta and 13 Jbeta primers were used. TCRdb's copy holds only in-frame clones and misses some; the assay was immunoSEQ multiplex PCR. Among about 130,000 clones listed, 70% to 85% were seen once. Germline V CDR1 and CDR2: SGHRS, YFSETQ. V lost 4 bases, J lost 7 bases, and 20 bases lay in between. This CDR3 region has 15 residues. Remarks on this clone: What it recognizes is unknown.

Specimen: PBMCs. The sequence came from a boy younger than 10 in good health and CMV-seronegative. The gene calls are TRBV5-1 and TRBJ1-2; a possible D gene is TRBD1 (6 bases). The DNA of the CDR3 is TGCGCCAGCAGCGGAGGGGGGGGAGTAACCCGTGGCTACACCTTC. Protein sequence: CASSGGGGVTRGYTF.